This T cell receptor beta chain emerged from a study of CD8+CD57+ T cells in acquired aplastic anemia (dated by TCRdb to 2017 to 2018). Study-wide context: DNA extracted from sorted CD4+ and CD8+ cells had a mean of around 3 ug, with a range of about 0.2 to 30 ug. CD8+CD57+ expansion was defined as a frequency above the mean frequency observed in healthy subjects.

V gives up 0 bases and J gives up 3 bases, and the segment between their germline ends measures 19 bases. The CDR3 numbers 17 residues from cysteine through phenylalanine. Left in the record is the CDR3 DNA by itself, 51 bases read in frame from the first base. As encoded in the germline V gene, CDR1 is SGDLS while CDR2 is YYNGEE. Expansion of CD8+CD57+ cells had been shown by flow cytometry in the patients chosen for sequencing. Severe acquired aplastic anemia was diagnosed in all patients according to International Study of Aplastic Anemia and Agranulocytosis and Camitta criteria. No patient had received any therapy when blood was sampled. In this study, sorted CD4+ and CD8+ T cells from the blood of healthy subjects and of severe aplastic anemia patients had their TCR repertoires deep-sequenced. Patients were enrolled in the USA under clinicaltrials.gov protocols 00001620, 01623167, 00001397, 00071045, 00081523 and 00961064. Ficoll-Paque density gradient centrifugation was used to isolate peripheral blood mononuclear cells. CD4+ and CD8+ T cells were sorted by FACS or magnetic beads before DNA extraction.

This clonotype has just a few counts. Its antigen is not yet known. No qualities accompany the bases; no much larger clone lies one base away. Profiling of TCR beta VDJ combinations and CDR3 sequences used genomic DNA as the template. An Illumina HiSeq 2000 was used for TCR repertoire sequencing. The study's own analysis went as follows. TRBV/TRBJ rearrangement plots, CDR3 size and DJ length profiles, and Simpson's diversity index were used to assess repertoires. The most abundant DNA sequence in the deep sequencing data was taken as the immunodominant clone. CDR3 amino acid sequences were screened for sharing across subjects and compared with published repertoires and the VDJdb database. Using fastp trimming at Q25 and MiXCR clonotype assembly, TCRdb reanalyzed the public sequencing data and kept in-frame beta chains. Each CDR3 protein gets just one entry, which takes the most common genes and DNA from the rows behind it. For this entry, the V and J calls and clone size follow TCRdb and not the study's own pipeline. Recorded for this sample are 400,000 to 600,000 distinct CDR3 sequences; 25% to 40% of them occurred a single time. The top ten clonotypes cover about 0.8% of the sample.

On the study overall, not on this receptor specifically: Twenty-nine CD8+ CDR3 sequences were found to be shared between patients and controls, but these sequences appeared to be highly expressed in patients and within the immunodominant clones of the patients. Patients and healthy controls showed no significant difference in CD8+ Simpson's diversity (P=0.060).

Sequenced: sorted CD4+, CD8+, or CD8+CD57+ T cells (not recorded which) from PBMCs. The chain is encoded by TRBV9 joined to TRBJ2-7; the D call is tentative, TRBD1 or TRBD2, as each matches 5 bases. The TCR sequence derives from a human donor with aplastic anemia. CDR3 reads: CASSVGGYGAGGYEQYF. The nucleotide sequence is TGTGCCAGCAGCGTAGGGGGTTATGGGGCAGGAGGCTACGAGCAGTACTTC.